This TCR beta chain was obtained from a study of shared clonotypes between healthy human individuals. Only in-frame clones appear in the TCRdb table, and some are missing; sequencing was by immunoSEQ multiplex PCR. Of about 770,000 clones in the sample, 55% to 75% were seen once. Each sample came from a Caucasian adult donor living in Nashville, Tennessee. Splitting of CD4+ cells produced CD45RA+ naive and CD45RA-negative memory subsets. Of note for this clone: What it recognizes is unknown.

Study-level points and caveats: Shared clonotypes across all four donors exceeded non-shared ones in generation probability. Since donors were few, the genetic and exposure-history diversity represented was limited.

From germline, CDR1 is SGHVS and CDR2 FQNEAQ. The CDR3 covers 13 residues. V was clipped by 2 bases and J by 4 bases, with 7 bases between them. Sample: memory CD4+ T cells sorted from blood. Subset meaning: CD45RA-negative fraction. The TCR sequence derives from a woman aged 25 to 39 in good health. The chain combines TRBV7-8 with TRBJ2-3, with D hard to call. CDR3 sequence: CASSLSSPDTQYF. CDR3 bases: TGTGCCAGCAGCTTATCATCCCCAGATACGCAGTATTTT.